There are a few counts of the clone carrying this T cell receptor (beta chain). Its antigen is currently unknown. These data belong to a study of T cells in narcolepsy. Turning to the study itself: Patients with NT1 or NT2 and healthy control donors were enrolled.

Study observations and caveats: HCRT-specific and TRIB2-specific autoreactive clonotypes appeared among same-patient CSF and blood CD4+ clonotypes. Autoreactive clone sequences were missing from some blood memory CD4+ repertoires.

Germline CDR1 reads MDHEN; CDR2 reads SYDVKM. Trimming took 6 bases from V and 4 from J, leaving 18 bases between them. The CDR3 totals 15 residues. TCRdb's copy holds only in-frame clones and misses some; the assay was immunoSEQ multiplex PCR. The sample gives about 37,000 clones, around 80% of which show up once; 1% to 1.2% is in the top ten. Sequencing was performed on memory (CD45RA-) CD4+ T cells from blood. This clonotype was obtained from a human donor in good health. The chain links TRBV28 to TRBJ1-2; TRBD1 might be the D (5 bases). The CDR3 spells CASSPPTGTLYGYTF. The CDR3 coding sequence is TGTGCCAGCAGCCCCCCCACCGGGACCCTCTATGGCTACACCTTC.